Detailed here is one TCR beta chain. Its antigen is unidentified. The data are from a study of PD-1 blockade in mismatch repair-deficient tumors. The time point denotes: roughly ten-day in vitro stimulation with candidate neoantigen peptide 6. The TCR-sequenced patients were a few responders to pembrolizumab. An identically run culture lacking peptide was the fold-change baseline. TCRdb's copy holds only in-frame clones and misses some; the assay was immunoSEQ multiplex PCR. The table lists approximately 15,000 clones, 86% of them singletons. The TCR originated in an adult with mismatch repair-deficient cancer. The sequencing used cells cultured in vitro, collected from a patient treated with pembrolizumab.

Here the CDR3 DNA reads TGTGCCAGCAGCCCTAGCCCCACAGCTAGCTCCTATAATTCACCCCTCCACTTT. Amino acid sequence: CASSPSPTASSYNSPLHF. The chain recombines TRBV9 with TRBJ1-6, with D unresolved. CDR1 and CDR2 (germline): SGDLS, YYNGEE. This CDR3 spans 18 amino acids. V lost 4 bases, J lost 0 bases, and 17 bases lay in between.